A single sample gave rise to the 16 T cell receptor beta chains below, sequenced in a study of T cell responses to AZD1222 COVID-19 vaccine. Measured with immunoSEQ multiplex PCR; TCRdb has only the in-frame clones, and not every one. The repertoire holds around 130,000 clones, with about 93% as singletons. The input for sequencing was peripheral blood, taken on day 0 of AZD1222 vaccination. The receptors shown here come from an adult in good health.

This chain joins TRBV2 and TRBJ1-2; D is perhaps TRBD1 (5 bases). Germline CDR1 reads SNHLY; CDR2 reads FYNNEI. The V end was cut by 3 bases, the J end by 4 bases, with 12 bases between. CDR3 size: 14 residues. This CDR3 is CASSDDRGSYGYTF. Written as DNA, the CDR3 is TGTGCCAGCAGTGACGATAGGGGAAGCTATGGCTACACCTTC.

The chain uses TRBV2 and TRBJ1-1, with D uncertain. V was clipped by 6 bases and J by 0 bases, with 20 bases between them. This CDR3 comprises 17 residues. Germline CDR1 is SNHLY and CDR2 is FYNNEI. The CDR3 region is CASRPISHDFMNTEAFF. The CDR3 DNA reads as TGTGCCAGCAGGCCTATATCCCATGACTTCATGAACACTGAAGCTTTCTTT.

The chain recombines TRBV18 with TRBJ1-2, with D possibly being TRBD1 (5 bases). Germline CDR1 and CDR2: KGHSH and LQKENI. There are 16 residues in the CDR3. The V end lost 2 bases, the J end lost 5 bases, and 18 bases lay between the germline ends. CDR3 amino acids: CASSPEGNGHPYGYTF. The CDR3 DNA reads TGTGCCAGCTCACCAGAGGGTAACGGACACCCGTATGGCTACACCTTC.

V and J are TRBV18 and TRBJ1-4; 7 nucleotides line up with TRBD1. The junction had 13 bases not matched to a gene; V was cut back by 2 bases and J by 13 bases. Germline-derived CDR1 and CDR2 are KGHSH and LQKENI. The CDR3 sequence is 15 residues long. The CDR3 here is CASSPVGTATMALFF. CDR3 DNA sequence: TGTGCCAGCTCACCAGTCGGGACAGCCACAATGGCACTGTTTTTT.

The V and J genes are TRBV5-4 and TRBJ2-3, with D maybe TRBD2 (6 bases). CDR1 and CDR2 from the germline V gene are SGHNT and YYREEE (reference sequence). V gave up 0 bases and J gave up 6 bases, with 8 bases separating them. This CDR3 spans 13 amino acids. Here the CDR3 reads CASSLEGGDTQYF. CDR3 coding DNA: TGTGCCAGCAGCTTGGAAGGAGGGGATACGCAGTATTTT.

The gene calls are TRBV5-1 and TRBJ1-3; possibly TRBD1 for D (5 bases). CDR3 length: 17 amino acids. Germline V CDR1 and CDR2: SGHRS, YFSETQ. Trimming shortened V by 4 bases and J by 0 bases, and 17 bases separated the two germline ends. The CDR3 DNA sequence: TGCGCCAGCAGCCCGGAGGGAGGGGTGCGCTCTGGAAACACCATATATTTT. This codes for CASSPEGGVRSGNTIYF.

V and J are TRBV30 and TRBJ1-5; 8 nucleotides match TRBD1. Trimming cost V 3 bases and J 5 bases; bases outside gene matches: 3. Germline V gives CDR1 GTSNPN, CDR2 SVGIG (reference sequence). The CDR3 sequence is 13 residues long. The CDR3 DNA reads TGTGCCTGGAGCGGACAGGGATATCAGCCCCAGCATTTT. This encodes CAWSGQGYQPQHF.

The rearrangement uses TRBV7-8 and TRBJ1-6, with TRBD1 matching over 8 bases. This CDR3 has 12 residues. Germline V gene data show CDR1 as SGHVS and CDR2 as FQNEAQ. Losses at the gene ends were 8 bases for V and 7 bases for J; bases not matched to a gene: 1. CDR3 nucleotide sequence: TGTGCCAGCGGGACAGGCAATTCACCCCTCCACTTT. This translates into CASGTGNSPLHF.

CDR3 nucleotides: TGTGCCAGCGGGGGTGGTGGAAACACCATATATTTT. Protein product: CASGGGGNTIYF. This chain links TRBV2 with TRBJ1-3; TRBD1 might be the D (5 bases). Germline V gene sequence: CDR1 SNHLY, CDR2 FYNNEI. V dropped 8 bases and J dropped 3 bases, with 8 bases sitting between them. This CDR3 contains 12 residues.

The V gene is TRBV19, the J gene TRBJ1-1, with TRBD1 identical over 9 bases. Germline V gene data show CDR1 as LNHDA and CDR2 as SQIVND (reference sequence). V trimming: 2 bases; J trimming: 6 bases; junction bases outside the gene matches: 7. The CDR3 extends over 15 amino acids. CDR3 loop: CASSIRLQGASEAFF. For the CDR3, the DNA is TGTGCCAGTAGTATAAGATTACAGGGGGCTTCTGAAGCTTTCTTT.

The CDR3 spells CASSLGVLRVESEKLFF. The CDR3, as DNA: TGTGCCAGCAGCTTAGGCGTGCTTAGGGTCGAGTCAGAAAAACTGTTTTTT. This rearrangement joins TRBV7-6 to TRBJ1-4; no reliable D call. V was clipped by 1 base and J by 8 bases, with 20 bases between them. This CDR3 comprises 17 residues. The germline V gene has CDR1 SGHVS and CDR2 FNYEAQ.

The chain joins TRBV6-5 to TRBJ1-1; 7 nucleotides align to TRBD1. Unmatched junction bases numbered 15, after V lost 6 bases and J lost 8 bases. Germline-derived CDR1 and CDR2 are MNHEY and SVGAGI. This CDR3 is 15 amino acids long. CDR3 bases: TGTGCCAGCAGCGATCCAGACAGGGCCCCCGTGGAAGCTTTCTTT. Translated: CASSDPDRAPVEAFF.

The CDR3, as DNA: TGTGCCAGTAGCTCGGACAGGCGGACTGGCTACACCTTC. This translates into CASSSDRRTGYTF. The chain is built from TRBV19 and TRBJ1-2; TRBD1 matches 7 bases. V lost 6 bases, J lost 7 bases, and 8 bases stayed unmatched. CDR1 and CDR2 from the germline V gene are LNHDA and SQIVND (reference sequence). This CDR3 is built from 13 residues.

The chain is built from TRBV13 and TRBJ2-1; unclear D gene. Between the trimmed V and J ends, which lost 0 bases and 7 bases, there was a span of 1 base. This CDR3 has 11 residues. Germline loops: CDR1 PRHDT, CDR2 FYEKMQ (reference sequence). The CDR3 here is CASSLGNEQFF. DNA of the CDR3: TGTGCCAGCAGCTTAGGAAATGAGCAGTTCTTC. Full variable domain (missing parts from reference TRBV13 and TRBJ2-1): AAGVIQSPRHLIKEKRETATLKCYPIPRHDTVYWYQQGPGQDPQFLISFYEKMQSDKGSIPDRFSAQQFSDYHSELNMSSLELGDSALYFCASSLGNEQFFGPGTRLTVL.

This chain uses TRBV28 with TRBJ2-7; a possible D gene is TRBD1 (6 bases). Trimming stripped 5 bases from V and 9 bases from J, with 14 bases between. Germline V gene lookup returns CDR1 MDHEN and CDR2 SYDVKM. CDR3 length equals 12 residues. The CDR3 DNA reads TGTGCCAGCAGTCCCCAGGGGATTGCGCAGTACTTC. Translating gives CASSPQGIAQYF.

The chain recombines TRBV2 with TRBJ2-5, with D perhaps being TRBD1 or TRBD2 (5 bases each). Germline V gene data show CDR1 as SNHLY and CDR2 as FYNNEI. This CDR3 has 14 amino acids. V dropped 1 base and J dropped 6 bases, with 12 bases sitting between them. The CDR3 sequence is CASSEGWGLKTQYF. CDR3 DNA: TGTGCCAGCAGTGAAGGGTGGGGGTTGAAGACCCAGTACTTC.